The rows below give T cell receptor beta chains drawn from one sample of a study of TIL therapy for anti-PD-1-resistant metastatic lung cancer. Produced via immunoSEQ multiplex PCR; TCRdb's table is partial and in-frame only. The sample has under 70,000 clones, around 86% seen once; the top ten hold just over 2.5%. The source was blood, collected at baseline. The receptors originated from a person aged 25 to 85 with non-small cell lung cancer. Each CDR3 is given with its conserved first and last residue. The D gene is left open where the match is weak. The listing skips clone size in some rows; elsewhere it reads once, few, many or a size class.

j_gene | d_gene | v_gene | abundance | CDR3aa | CDR3nt
TRBJ2-7 | NA | TRBV11-2 | NA | CASSSTTLGTYEQYF | TGTGCCAGCAGTTCTACAACCCTCGGCACCTACGAGCAGTACTTC
TRBJ2-1 | TRBD2 | TRBV11-3 | NA | CASSEREGRGNEQFF | TGTGCCAGCAGCGAGCGGGAGGGCCGAGGCAATGAGCAGTTCTTC
TRBJ2-1 | NA | TRBV7-2 | NA | CASSLAVSLRAYYNEQFF | TGTGCCAGCAGCTTAGCAGTCTCGCTCCGGGCCTATTACAATGAGCAGTTCTTC
TRBJ1-1 | TRBD1 | TRBV4-1 | NA | CASSQVAGGTDTEAFF | TGCGCCAGCAGCCAAGTCGCAGGGGGCACTGACACTGAAGCTTTCTTT
TRBJ2-4 | NA | TRBV3-1/TRBV3-2 | NA | CASSQLTGVITKNIQYF | TGTGCCAGCAGCCAATTAACGGGCGTAATAACCAAAAACATTCAGTACTTC
TRBJ2-5 | TRBD2 | TRBV9 | NA | CASSLGLAMVGETQYF | TGTGCCAGCAGCTTAGGACTAGCGATGGTAGGAGAGACCCAGTACTTC
TRBJ2-3 | NA | TRBV5-1 | NA | CASSEPGGTDTQYF | TGCGCCAGCAGCGAACCGGGGGGCACAGATACGCAGTATTTT
TRBJ2-3 | TRBD2 | TRBV5-4 | NA | CASSLYSGSNTDTQYF | TGTGCCAGCAGCTTGTATAGCGGGAGCAACACAGATACGCAGTATTTT
TRBJ2-3 | NA | TRBV4-1 | NA | CASSQKGGWGDTQYF | TGCGCCAGCAGCCAAAAGGGGGGCTGGGGAGATACGCAGTATTTT
TRBJ2-4 | NA | TRBV27 | NA | CASSFSGAQNIQYF | TGTGCCAGCAGTTTCTCAGGGGCACAAAACATTCAGTACTTC
TRBJ1-2 | NA | TRBV5-4 | NA | CASSTGASQLLFGYTF | TGTGCCAGCAGCACGGGTGCCTCGCAGCTACTGTTCGGCTACACCTTC
TRBJ2-2 | TRBD1 | TRBV27 | NA | CASSLRYPGQRASGELFF | TGTGCCAGCAGTCTGAGATACCCGGGACAGAGGGCATCCGGGGAGCTGTTTTTT
TRBJ2-7 | NA | TRBV6-4 | NA | CASSVIVDLAYEQYF | TGTGCCAGCAGTGTTATCGTGGACCTCGCCTACGAGCAGTACTTC
TRBJ2-1 | TRBD2 | TRBV14 | NA | CASSARGLAGVYNEQFF | TGTGCCAGCAGCGCAAGGGGACTAGCGGGGGTATACAATGAGCAGTTCTTC
TRBJ1-2 | TRBD1 | TRBV19 | NA | CASSMVNRGDYGYTF | TGTGCCAGTAGTATGGTGAACAGGGGGGACTATGGCTACACCTTC
TRBJ1-5 | NA | TRBV19 | NA | CASSIFGPQVKGPQHF | TGTGCCAGTAGTATCTTTGGCCCACAGGTGAAGGGGCCCCAGCATTTT
TRBJ1-1 | NA | TRBV27 | NA | CASSLRDMTLTEAFF | TGTGCCAGCAGTTTAAGGGACATGACCCTCACTGAAGCTTTCTTT
TRBJ1-1 | NA | TRBV9 | NA | CASSVRETDLNTEAFF | TGTGCCAGCAGCGTACGGGAGACAGACCTGAACACTGAAGCTTTCTTT
TRBJ1-4 | TRBD1 | TRBV11-2 | NA | CASSPRTGNEKLFF | TGTGCCAGCAGCCCCCGGACAGGGAACGAAAAACTGTTTTTT
TRBJ2-3 | TRBD2 | TRBV4-2 | NA | CASSQDLAGKGTDTQYF | TGTGCCAGCAGCCAAGATCTAGCGGGGAAAGGTACAGATACGCAGTATTTT
TRBJ1-5 | NA | TRBV10-2 | NA | CATGTPSRNQPQHF | TGCGCCACCGGGACCCCCAGCCGCAATCAGCCCCAGCATTTT
TRBJ1-5 | NA | TRBV5-8 | NA | CASSFRLWAYSNQPQHF | TGTGCCAGCAGCTTTCGCCTTTGGGCTTATAGCAATCAGCCCCAGCATTTT
TRBJ1-5 | NA | TRBV7-6 | few | CASSANRNQPQHF | TGTGCCAGCAGCGCCAACAGAAATCAGCCCCAGCATTTT
TRBJ1-5 | NA | TRBV11-2 | few | CASSLLGNNQPQHF | TGTGCCAGCAGCTTATTGGGGAACAATCAGCCCCAGCATTTT
TRBJ2-3 | NA | TRBV24-1 | NA | CATSEGGAATTQYF | TGTGCCACCAGTGAGGGGGGCGCAGCCACAACGCAGTATTTT
TRBJ2-7 | NA | TRBV18 | NA | CASSPGHPYEQYF | TGTGCCAGCTCCCCCGGACACCCCTACGAGCAGTACTTC
TRBJ2-3 | NA | TRBV27 | NA | CASSRGSTDTQYF | TGTGCCAGCAGTAGGGGTAGCACAGATACGCAGTATTTT
TRBJ1-4 | NA | TRBV6-5 | NA | CASSRGGANEKLFF | TGTGCCAGCAGTCGGGGGGGAGCTAATGAAAAACTGTTTTTT
TRBJ2-1 | NA | TRBV27 | NA | CASNRGSYNEQFF | TGTGCCAGCAATCGGGGGTCCTACAATGAGCAGTTCTTC
TRBJ1-1 | NA | TRBV29-1 | NA | CSVEVLPTEAFF | TGCAGCGTTGAAGTGCTCCCCACTGAAGCTTTCTTT
TRBJ1-5 | NA | TRBV13 | once | CASSLGWQGGGQPQHF | TGTGCCAGCAGCTTAGGATGGCAGGGAGGGGGACAGCCCCAGCATTTT
TRBJ2-1 | NA | TRBV11-3 | NA | CASSLRGRNEQFF | TGTGCCAGCAGCTTAAGGGGGAGGAATGAGCAGTTCTTC
TRBJ1-5 | TRBD1 | TRBV6-5 | NA | CASSLGQGMQPQHF | TGTGCCAGCAGTTTAGGACAGGGAATGCAGCCCCAGCATTTT
TRBJ2-7 | NA | TRBV11-1 | NA | CASSLRRERLYEQYF | TGTGCCAGCAGCTTAAGACGGGAGAGACTTTACGAGCAGTACTTC
TRBJ2-3 | TRBD2 | TRBV6-4 | NA | CASSASGGSTDTQYF | TGTGCCAGCAGTGCTAGCGGGGGGAGCACAGATACGCAGTATTTT
TRBJ1-1 | TRBD1 | TRBV5-1 | NA | CASSYEGTAHSTEAFF | TGCGCCAGCAGCTACGAGGGGACAGCGCATAGCACTGAAGCTTTCTTT
TRBJ1-4 | NA | TRBV6-1 | NA | CASSEQGGIGEKLFF | TGTGCCAGCAGTGAACAGGGAGGGATAGGTGAAAAACTGTTTTTT
TRBJ2-5 | NA | TRBV6-1 | NA | CASSEQETQYF | TGTGCCAGCAGTGAACAAGAGACCCAGTACTTC
TRBJ2-1 | NA | TRBV19 | NA | CASSSGGGLNEQFF | TGTGCCAGTAGTTCGGGTGGGGGGCTCAATGAGCAGTTCTTC
TRBJ2-7 | TRBD2 | TRBV10-3 | NA | CAIMVAGGIYEQYF | TGTGCCATCATGGTAGCGGGAGGCATCTACGAGCAGTACTTC
TRBJ1-2 | NA | TRBV19 | few | CASNQPDYGYTF | TGTGCCAGTAACCAGCCCGACTATGGCTACACCTTC
TRBJ1-2 | NA | TRBV28 | once | CASSLSVRGSYGYTF | TGTGCCAGCAGTTTATCGGTCAGGGGTAGCTATGGCTACACCTTC
TRBJ1-2 | TRBD1 | TRBV5-1 | NA | CASSLARGTSYGYTF | TGCGCCAGCAGCTTGGCCAGGGGGACCTCCTATGGCTACACCTTC
TRBJ2-4 | NA | TRBV7-2 | NA | CASSLRSVGTAKNIQYF | TGTGCCAGCAGCTTAAGATCGGTGGGAACAGCCAAAAACATTCAGTACTTC
TRBJ2-3 | TRBD1 | TRBV19 | NA | CASSMLATGRYTQYF | TGTGCCAGTAGTATGTTAGCGACAGGGAGATATACGCAGTATTTT
TRBJ2-7 | TRBD1 | TRBV11-1 | once | CASSVGQGAYEQYF | TGTGCCAGCAGCGTGGGACAGGGGGCGTACGAGCAGTACTTC
TRBJ2-2 | TRBD1 | TRBV7-3 | NA | CASSWTGGGSGTGELFF | TGTGCCAGCAGCTGGACAGGGGGCGGTTCGGGCACCGGGGAGCTGTTTTTT
TRBJ2-7 | TRBD2 | TRBV6-5 | NA | CASSPGGEQYF | TGTGCCAGCAGCCCCGGGGGGGAGCAGTACTTC